A single TCR beta chain is shown here with its context. Its target is not known. The sample originates from a study of beta chain features in type 1 diabetes. Study conclusions and caveats: Type 1 diabetes patients had TCRB CDR3s that were shorter (moderately but significantly so) in all four CD4+ subsets.

CDR1 is MRHNA and CDR2 is SNTAGT in the germline V gene. V was shortened by 8 bases and J by 8 bases, with 19 bases between the two germline ends. The CDR3 totals 14 residues. Since all of the isolated RNA was reverse transcribed, expressed TCRB transcripts were what got sequenced. The repertoire was sequenced with immunoSEQ multiplex PCR; TCRdb's copy has only in-frame clones and lacks some. This sample has around 160,000 clones; around 8.6% occur once, and the top ten carry around 0.5%. Material for sequencing was central memory CD4+ T cells from blood. This clonotype was sampled from a woman aged 18-35 years with type 1 diabetes. This chain joins TRBV6-4 and TRBJ2-1, with TRBD2 as a possible D gene (6 bases). The CDR3 DNA sequence: TGTGCCAGCCGGAGGGATGGAGCTGGGGATGAGCAGTTCTTC. Translation: CASRRDGAGDEQFF.